These 29 T cell receptor beta chains share one sample of origin, sequenced in a study of beta chain features in type 1 diabetes (dated by TCRdb to the late 2010s). Receptors were amplified or captured by the immunoSEQ multiplex PCR assay. The High Capacity cDNA Reverse Transcription Kit was used to reverse transcribe all of the isolated RNA, meaning that expressed TCRB transcripts were what got sequenced. TCRdb retrieved this table from immuneACCESS and kept in-frame rearrangements only. Not all clones are present; in checked studies, unresolved V genes account for under half, and no reason is known for the remainder. Here the sample has over 700,000 clones; roughly 15% occur a single time. 0.023% of the sample is in the top ten clones. The material sequenced was naive CD4+ T cells from blood. In light of the paper, this sample's cell subset or site label describes: true naive CD4+ T cells. Receptors originate from a young woman in good health.

The gene calls are TRBV5-6 and TRBJ2-5; D may match TRBD1 or TRBD2 (5 bases each). The V and J ends lost 4 bases and 5 bases respectively, with 15 bases between them. This CDR3 has 14 amino acids. Germline V gene data show CDR1 as SGHDT and CDR2 as YYEEEE. The CDR3 bases are TGTGCCAGCAGCCGGTCAGGGAGAGCGGAGACCCAGTACTTC. Protein: CASSRSGRAETQYF.

This clone was seen once. The chain carries TRBV6-1 and TRBJ1-4; 9 positions agree with TRBD1. Germline trimming cut 5 bases from V and 7 bases from J; bases unmatched to any gene: 5. Germline CDR1 is MNHNS and CDR2 is SASEGT. This CDR3 has 14 residues. The DNA for the CDR3 is TGTGCCAGCAGTTTCGGGACAGGGTCTGAAAAACTGTTTTTT. It specifies CASSFGTGSEKLFF.

This clone was recorded a few times. V and J are TRBV6-5 and TRBJ2-2; 9 nucleotides match TRBD1. This CDR3 has 16 residues. Germline trimming cut 0 bases from V and 3 bases from J; bases unmatched to any gene: 2. CDR1 is MNHEY and CDR2 is SVGAGI in the germline V gene. CDR3 nucleotide sequence: TGTGCCAGCAGTTACTCCGGGACAGGGTACACCGGGGAGCTGTTTTTT. Encoded protein: CASSYSGTGYTGELFF.

This clone was counted only a few times. V and J are TRBV7-9 and TRBJ2-2; 11 bases agree with TRBD2. V lost 7 bases to trimming and J lost 6 bases; unmatched junction nucleotides: 4. The CDR3 extends over 14 amino acids. The V gene's germline CDR1 is SEHNR and CDR2 FQNEAQ (reference sequence). The CDR3 sequence: CASILAGVPGELFF. DNA of the CDR3: TGTGCCAGCATACTAGCGGGAGTACCCGGGGAGCTGTTTTTT.

This chain connects TRBV25-1 to TRBJ2-1; the D is unclear. The germline gives CDR1 MGHDK, CDR2 SYGVNS. This CDR3 comprises 12 residues. Trimming removed 2 bases from V and 8 bases from J, with 7 bases in between. The CDR3 spells CASSERGYEQFF. DNA for the CDR3: TGTGCCAGCAGTGAACGAGGTTATGAGCAGTTCTTC.

The chain uses TRBV6-1 and TRBJ2-7; 11 bases are shared with TRBD2. V lost 7 bases, J lost 2 bases, and 4 bases stayed unmatched. Germline assignment: CDR1 MNHNS and CDR2 SASEGT. The CDR3 loop spans 14 amino acids. The CDR3 sequence: CASTVSGRAYEQYF. CDR3 nucleotides: TGTGCCAGCACCGTTAGCGGGAGGGCCTACGAGCAGTACTTC.

The rearrangement uses TRBV6-1 and TRBJ2-3, with TRBD2 identical over 8 bases. This CDR3 is 17 amino acids long. The germline V gene has CDR1 MNHNS and CDR2 SASEGT. Trimming at V came to 4 bases and at J to 3 bases, leaving 12 bases not matched to a gene. CDR3 sequence (DNA): TGTGCCAGCAGTGCCCCACCGAGCGGGAGAAGTACAGATACGCAGTATTTT. This encodes CASSAPPSGRSTDTQYF.

This clone turned up a few times. The V and J genes are TRBV20-1 and TRBJ2-7; 7 bases align to TRBD1. The germline V gene has CDR1 DFQATT and CDR2 SNEGSKA (reference sequence). With 5 bases clipped from V and 7 bases from J, the junction kept 5 bases outside the gene matches. The CDR3 is 11 residues long. CDR3 DNA: TGCAGTGCTCATACAGGGGAGGAGCAGTACTTC. It yields the protein CSAHTGEEQYF.

This clone was seen a few times. The chain recombines TRBV5-4 with TRBJ2-3; D remains unclear. CDR1 and CDR2 from the germline V gene are SGHNT and YYREEE (reference sequence). This CDR3 comprises 14 residues. Trimming took 2 bases from V and 2 from J, leaving 9 bases between them. CDR3 DNA: TGTGCCAGCAGCTTAGTGTCCCACACAGATACGCAGTATTTT. It yields the protein CASSLVSHTDTQYF.

This chain links TRBV7-9 with TRBJ2-2; D tentatively reads TRBD1 or TRBD2 (5 bases each). This CDR3 spans 16 amino acids. The V gene's germline CDR1 is SEHNR and CDR2 FQNEAQ (reference sequence). V was cut by 2 bases and J by 0 bases, with 10 bases left in between. This CDR3 is CASSLFGAANTGELFF. The CDR3 region has the DNA TGTGCCAGCAGCTTATTCGGGGCCGCGAACACCGGGGAGCTGTTTTTT.

This clone has more than one count but fewer than ten. The chain recombines TRBV5-1 with TRBJ2-5; TRBD1 or TRBD2 may be the D gene (6 bases each). With the DNA end fitting TRBJ2-7 better, the J assignment may be wrong. The CDR3 consists of 15 residues. The germline V gene encodes CDR1 SGHRS and CDR2 YFSETQ. The CDR3 bases are TGCGCCAGCAGCTTGGCTACGGGGGCCTCCTACGAGCAGTACTTC. Translation: CASSLATGASYEQYF.

V is TRBV6-5 and J is TRBJ1-5; tentatively, D is TRBD1 (6 bases). V lost 6 bases and J 2 bases, leaving 14 bases between the germline ends. The CDR3 consists of 15 residues. Germline CDR1 is MNHEY and CDR2 is SVGAGI. This chain's CDR3 is CASRKQGWGNQPQHF. The CDR3 nucleotides read TGTGCCAGCAGAAAACAGGGTTGGGGCAATCAGCCCCAGCATTTT.

The chain has TRBV7-9 and TRBJ2-2; 8 positions match TRBD1. V dropped 5 bases and J dropped 1; count of bases not matched to a gene: 3. Germline values: CDR1 SEHNR, CDR2 FQNEAQ (reference sequence). This CDR3 contains 15 residues. CDR3 in DNA: TGTGCCAGCAGCAAGACAGGGGTGAACACCGGGGAGCTGTTTTTT. Its protein product is CASSKTGVNTGELFF.

About this clone itself: Germline is not matched at one junction end, which may reflect a read error. The chain combines TRBV7-3 with TRBJ2-1, with 9 bases that match TRBD2. Germline assignment: CDR1 SGHTA and CDR2 FQGTGA. The CDR3 spans 16 residues. CDR3 DNA sequence: TGTGCCAGCAGGTTAAGCGGCGGGAGGGCCCACAATGAGCAGTTCTTC. Protein product: CASRLSGGRAHNEQFF.

The chain joins TRBV10-2 to TRBJ1-3, with a tentative D call TRBD1 (5 bases). Germline CDR1 reads WSHSY; CDR2 reads SAAADI. V was cut by 6 bases and J by 0 bases, with 12 bases left in between. This CDR3 region has 15 residues. The CDR3 here is CASRGTELSGNTIYF. As DNA, the CDR3 is TGCGCCAGCAGGGGGACGGAGCTCTCTGGAAACACCATATATTTT.

The chain employs TRBV10-3 and TRBJ2-1; D may be TRBD1 (6 bases). The germline V gene has CDR1 ENHRY and CDR2 SYGVKD. The CDR3 is 18 amino acids. V lost 8 bases to trimming and J lost 8 bases, with 31 bases between them. CDR3 sequence: CAIRDSVRRGPFYHEQFF. The CDR3 coding sequence is TGTGCCATCCGGGATTCGGTTCGCAGGGGCCCCTTTTACCATGAGCAGTTCTTC.

This clone was picked up a small number of times. The V call is TRBV7-9, the J call TRBJ1-5; no firm D call. The CDR3 runs 11 residues. With 5 bases removed from V and 15 bases from J, the gap between germline ends came to 14 bases. Looked up from germline, CDR1 is SEHNR and CDR2 is FQNEAQ (reference sequence). CDR3 DNA sequence: TGTGCCAGCAGCCAAGGAGGAGACCTGCATTTT. It codes for CASSQGGDLHF.

This chain links TRBV27 with TRBJ2-1; TRBD1 matches at 8 bases. The CDR3 is 12 amino acids. J lost 15 bases, V lost 5 bases, and 9 bases had no gene match. CDR1 and CDR2 from the germline V gene are MNHEY and SMNVEV (reference sequence). In DNA form, the CDR3 reads TGTGCCAGCAGTCTCCAGGGGGCGGATCGGTTCTTC. This gives the protein CASSLQGADRFF.

This clone was detected only a few times. The chain combines TRBV6-5 with TRBJ2-3, with 7 bases matching TRBD2. Per germline, CDR1 MNHEY and CDR2 SVGAGI. CDR3 length equals 14 residues. The V and J ends lost 5 bases and 5 bases, in that order; junction bases with no gene match: 7. CDR3 in amino acids: CASSANSGGDTQYF. The CDR3 coding sequence is TGTGCCAGCAGTGCAAATTCGGGGGGAGATACGCAGTATTTT.

This chain links TRBV6-5 with TRBJ1-5; a possible D gene is TRBD1 (6 bases). Trimming took 5 bases from V and 5 from J, leaving 13 bases between them. From germline, CDR1 is MNHEY and CDR2 SVGAGI. The CDR3 is 14 residues long. CDR3 in DNA: TGTGCCAGCAGTCGGAACAGGGCTGATCAGCCCCAGCATTTT. Its protein product is CASSRNRADQPQHF.

This clone was counted only a few times. V gene TRBV28 combines with J gene TRBJ2-1, with 7 positions matching TRBD2. This CDR3 has 16 residues. Germline V gives CDR1 MDHEN, CDR2 SYDVKM. The trim removed 5 bases at V and 12 bases at J, leaving 19 bases unmatched. The CDR3 is CASSPMGLAEPRGQFF. CDR3 sequence (DNA): TGTGCCAGCAGTCCGATGGGGCTAGCGGAGCCTCGAGGGCAGTTCTTC. Full variable domain (rest looked up from reference TRBV28 and TRBJ2-1): DVKVTQSSRYLVKRTGEKVFLECVQDMDHENMFWYRQDPGLGLRLIYFSYDVKMKEKGDIPEGYSVSREKKERFSLILESASTNQTSMYLCASSPMGLAEPRGQFFGPGTRLTVL.

This chain connects TRBV5-1 to TRBJ1-1, with 7 positions matching TRBD1. Germline V lookup: CDR1 SGHRS, CDR2 YFSETQ. The ends lost 4 bases at V and 6 bases at J; junction bases unmatched: 15. The CDR3 extends over 16 amino acids. The CDR3 DNA reads TGCGCCAGCAGCACCGGACAGGAAGGGCCGAGGGCTGAAGCTTTCTTT. Its protein is CASSTGQEGPRAEAFF.

This clone turned up a few times. This chain joins TRBV6-5 and TRBJ2-7, with D possibly TRBD2 on 6 matching bases. Looked up from germline, CDR1 is MNHEY and CDR2 is SVGAGI. The CDR3 runs to 13 residues. Trimming removed 6 bases at V and 1 base at J, with 10 bases between. Here the CDR3 DNA reads TGTGCCAGCAGACGCGGGGCATCCTACGAGCAGTACTTC. Protein product: CASRRGASYEQYF.

The genes are TRBV5-6 and TRBJ2-4, with a possible D match to TRBD2 (6 bases). Germline V lookup: CDR1 SGHDT, CDR2 YYEEEE. CDR3 size: 15 residues. The V end lost 4 bases, the J end lost 3 bases, and 14 bases lay between the germline ends. The chain's CDR3 is CASSAGWSGKNIQYF. The CDR3 DNA is TGTGCCAGCAGCGCGGGGTGGTCGGGCAAAAACATTCAGTACTTC. Variable domain in full (rest from reference TRBV5-6 and TRBJ2-4): DAGVTQSPTHLIKTRGQQVTLRCSPKSGHDTVSWYQQALGQGPQFIFQYYEEEERQRGNFPDRFSGHQFPNYSSELNVNALLLGDSALYLCASSAGWSGKNIQYFGAGTRLSVL.

There are a few counts of this clone. The chain is built from TRBV7-2 and TRBJ2-7; no clear D. Trimming left V 4 bases short and J 3 bases short, with 25 bases between. The CDR3 length is 18 residues. CDR1 is SGHTA and CDR2 is FQGNSA in the germline V gene. The CDR3 DNA reads TGTGCCAGCAGCTCAGGTAGGGCAGTTGGGCAACCGAGCTACGAGCAGTACTTC. Its protein is CASSSGRAVGQPSYEQYF.

This clone appeared a few times. V and J are TRBV7-2 and TRBJ2-5; possibly TRBD1 for D (6 bases). With 1 base removed from V and 4 bases from J, the gap between germline ends came to 13 bases. The germline gives CDR1 SGHTA, CDR2 FQGNSA. The CDR3 is 15 amino acids. CDR3 amino acids: CASSLGARGPETQYF. CDR3 sequence (DNA): TGTGCCAGCAGCTTAGGGGCCAGGGGACCAGAGACCCAGTACTTC.

This clone occurred a few times. V gene TRBV29-1 combines with J gene TRBJ2-1; 13 nucleotides line up with TRBD2. Germline V CDR1 and CDR2: SQVTM, ANQGSEA. With 7 bases clipped from V and 8 bases from J, the junction kept 8 bases outside the gene matches. This CDR3 has 14 amino acids. The CDR3 protein is CSGGRTSGSDEQFF. The CDR3 bases are TGCAGCGGCGGAAGGACTAGCGGGAGCGATGAGCAGTTCTTC.

The chain couples TRBV28 to TRBJ2-1; 8 bases line up with TRBD1. Germline V lookup: CDR1 MDHEN, CDR2 SYDVKM. The CDR3 extends over 13 amino acids. V trimming: 5 bases; J trimming: 6 bases; junction bases outside the gene matches: 3. The CDR3 is CASSRQGSNEQFF. The CDR3 region has the DNA TGTGCCAGCAGTCGACAGGGGTCCAATGAGCAGTTCTTC.

This clone turned up a few times. Other DNA sequences from this sample encode an identical CDR3 as well. The chain has TRBV6-5 and TRBJ2-5; D unclear. V dropped 4 bases and J dropped 5 bases, with 5 bases sitting between them. The CDR3 covers 11 residues. Germline V gives CDR1 MNHEY, CDR2 SVGAGI. The CDR3 reads CASSSRETQYF. The CDR3 coding sequence is TGTGCCAGCAGTTCCCGGGAGACCCAGTACTTC.